The source of this T cell receptor (beta chain) is a study of TIL therapy for anti-PD-1-resistant metastatic lung cancer. The wider study: Median patient age was about 55, ranging about 38-80 years.

Described time point: pre-treatment sample, taken before nivolumab and TIL therapy. Study-wide points: TIL clonotype persistence in blood showed no apparent association with response. Patients were highly selected, enriched for treatment-naive, never-smoker and oncogene-addicted cases.

In the case of this clone: The antigen remains undetermined.

Germline V gene data show CDR1 as MDHEN and CDR2 as SYDVKM. V was trimmed by 1 base and J by 4 bases, leaving 7 bases between them. The CDR3 extends over 14 amino acids. The immunoSEQ assay was v3. Profiling relied on immunoSEQ multiplex PCR, and the TCRdb table lists in-frame clones only, not all of them. The sample carries 50,000 to 65,000 clones, about 69% recorded once. The chain carries TRBV28 and TRBJ2-2; the D gene is possibly TRBD1 (5 bases). This receptor was obtained from a person between 25 and 80 years old with non-small cell lung cancer. The material sequenced was blood, taken at baseline. This CDR3 is CASSLFRATGELFF. In DNA form, the CDR3 reads TGTGCCAGCAGTTTATTCAGGGCCACCGGGGAGCTGTTTTTT.